This record concerns one TCR beta chain sequence. Its antigen remains unidentified. The junction and the germline gene differ at one end; a read error may be behind it. The repertoire was sequenced with immunoSEQ multiplex PCR; TCRdb's copy has only in-frame clones and lacks some. The sample lists approximately 2.5 million clones, 85% to 95% seen once, with roughly 0.15% in the top ten. The data are from a study of shared clonotypes between healthy human individuals. Findings and limits, study-wide: Sharing of clonotypes among donors was expected to vary with sequencing depth. Genetic and exposure-history diversity was limited by the few donors.

This CDR3 has 16 amino acids. Germline assignment: CDR1 MNHNS and CDR2 SASEGT. The V call is TRBV6-1, the J call TRBJ1-5; D unclear. This TCR was sampled from a man aged 18-30 years in good health. The sequenced material came from naive CD4+ T cells sorted from blood. Indicated subset: CD45RA+ positively selected. The CDR3 coding sequence is TGCGCCAGCAGTGAGTCGGACGGCAGGACTATTCAGCCCCAGCATTTT. This gives the protein CASSESDGRTIQPQHF.